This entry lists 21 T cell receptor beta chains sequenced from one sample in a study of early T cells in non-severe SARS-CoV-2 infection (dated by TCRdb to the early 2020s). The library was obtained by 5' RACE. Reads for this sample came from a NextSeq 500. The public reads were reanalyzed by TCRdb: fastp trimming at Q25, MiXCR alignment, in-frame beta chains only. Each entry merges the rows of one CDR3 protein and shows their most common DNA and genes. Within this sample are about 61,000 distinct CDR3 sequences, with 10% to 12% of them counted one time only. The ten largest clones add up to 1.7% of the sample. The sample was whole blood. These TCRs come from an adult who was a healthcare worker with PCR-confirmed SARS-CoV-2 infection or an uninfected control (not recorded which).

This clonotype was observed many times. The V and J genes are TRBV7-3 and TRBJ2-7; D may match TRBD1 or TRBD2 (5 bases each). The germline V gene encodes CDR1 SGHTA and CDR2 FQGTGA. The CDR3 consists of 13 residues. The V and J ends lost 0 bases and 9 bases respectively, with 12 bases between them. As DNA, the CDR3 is TGTGCCAGCAGCTTAACGGGGCGGGCTGTGCAGTACTTC. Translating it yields CASSLTGRAVQYF.

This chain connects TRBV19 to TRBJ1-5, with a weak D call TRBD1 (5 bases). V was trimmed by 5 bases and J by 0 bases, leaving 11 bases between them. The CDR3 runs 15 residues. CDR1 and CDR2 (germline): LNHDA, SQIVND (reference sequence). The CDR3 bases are TGTGCCAGTAGTTACGAGGGGTATAGCAATCAGCCCCAGCATTTT. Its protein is CASSYEGYSNQPQHF.

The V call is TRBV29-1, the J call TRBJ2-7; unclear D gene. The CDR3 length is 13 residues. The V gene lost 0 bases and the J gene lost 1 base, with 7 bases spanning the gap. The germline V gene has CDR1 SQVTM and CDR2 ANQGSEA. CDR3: CSVEDAGSYEQYF. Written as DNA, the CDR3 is TGCAGCGTTGAAGATGCAGGATCCTACGAGCAGTACTTC.

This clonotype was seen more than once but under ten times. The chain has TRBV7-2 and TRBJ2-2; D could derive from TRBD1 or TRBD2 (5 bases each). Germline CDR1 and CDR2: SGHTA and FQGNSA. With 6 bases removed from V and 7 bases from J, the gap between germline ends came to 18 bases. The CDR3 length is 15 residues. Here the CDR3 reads CASRASGARHGELFF. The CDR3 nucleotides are TGTGCCAGCAGGGCCTCCGGGGCCCGGCACGGGGAGCTGTTTTTT.

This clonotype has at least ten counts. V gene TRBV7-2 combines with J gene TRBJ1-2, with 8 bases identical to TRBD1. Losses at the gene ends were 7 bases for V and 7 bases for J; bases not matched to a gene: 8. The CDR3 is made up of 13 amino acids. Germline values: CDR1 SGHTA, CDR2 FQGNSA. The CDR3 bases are TGTGCCAGCACGACAGGGGACTCTATTGGCTACACCTTC. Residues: CASTTGDSIGYTF.

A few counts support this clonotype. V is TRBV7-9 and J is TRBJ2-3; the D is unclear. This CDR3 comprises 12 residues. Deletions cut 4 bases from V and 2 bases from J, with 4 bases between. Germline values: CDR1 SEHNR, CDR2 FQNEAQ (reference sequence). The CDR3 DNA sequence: TGTGCCAGCAGCTGGTACACAGATACGCAGTATTTT. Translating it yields CASSWYTDTQYF.

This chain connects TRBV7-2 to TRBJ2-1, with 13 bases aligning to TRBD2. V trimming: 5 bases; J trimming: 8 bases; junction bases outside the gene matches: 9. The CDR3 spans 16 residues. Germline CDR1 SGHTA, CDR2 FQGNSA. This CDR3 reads CASSLKTSGGFDEQFF. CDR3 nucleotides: TGTGCCAGCAGCCTCAAGACTAGCGGGGGGTTCGATGAGCAGTTCTTC. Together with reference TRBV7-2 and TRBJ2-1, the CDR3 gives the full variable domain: GAGVSQSPSNKVTEKGKDVELRCDPISGHTALYWYRQSLGQGLEFLIYFQGNSAPDKSGLPSDRFSAERTGGSVSTLTIQRTQQEDSAVYLCASSLKTSGGFDEQFFGPGTRLTVL.

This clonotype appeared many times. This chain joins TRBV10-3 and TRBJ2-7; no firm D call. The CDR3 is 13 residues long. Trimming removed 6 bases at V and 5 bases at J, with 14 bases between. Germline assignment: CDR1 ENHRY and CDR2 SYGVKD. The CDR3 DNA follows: TGTGCCATCAGATCGGTCGTCACCGACGAGCAGTACTTC. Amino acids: CAIRSVVTDEQYF.

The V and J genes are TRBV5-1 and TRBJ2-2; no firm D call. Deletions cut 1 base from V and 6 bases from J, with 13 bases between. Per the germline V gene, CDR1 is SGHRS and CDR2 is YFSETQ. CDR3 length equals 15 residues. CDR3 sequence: CASSLLIGRAGELFF. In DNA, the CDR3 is TGCGCCAGCAGCTTGTTAATAGGGCGCGCCGGGGAGCTGTTTTTT.

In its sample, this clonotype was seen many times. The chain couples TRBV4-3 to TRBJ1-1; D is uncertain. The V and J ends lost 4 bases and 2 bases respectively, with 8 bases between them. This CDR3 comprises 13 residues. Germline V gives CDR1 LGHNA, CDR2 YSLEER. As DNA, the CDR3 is TGCGCCAGCAGCCGGGAGCCTAACACTGAAGCTTTCTTT. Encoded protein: CASSREPNTEAFF.

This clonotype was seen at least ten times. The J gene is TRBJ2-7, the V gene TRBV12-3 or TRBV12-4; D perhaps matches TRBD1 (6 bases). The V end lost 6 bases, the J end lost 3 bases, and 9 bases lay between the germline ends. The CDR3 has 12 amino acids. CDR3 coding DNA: TGTGCCAGCAGGGACAGCCGCTACGAGCAGTACTTC. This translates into CASRDSRYEQYF.

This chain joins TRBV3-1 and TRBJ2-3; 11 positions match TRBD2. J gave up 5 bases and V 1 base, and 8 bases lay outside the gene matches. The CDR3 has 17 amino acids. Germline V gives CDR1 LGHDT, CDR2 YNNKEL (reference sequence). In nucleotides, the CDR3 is TGTGCCAGCAGCCAAGGAGTAGCGGGGGGGCACCTAGATACGCAGTATTTT. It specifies CASSQGVAGGHLDTQYF.

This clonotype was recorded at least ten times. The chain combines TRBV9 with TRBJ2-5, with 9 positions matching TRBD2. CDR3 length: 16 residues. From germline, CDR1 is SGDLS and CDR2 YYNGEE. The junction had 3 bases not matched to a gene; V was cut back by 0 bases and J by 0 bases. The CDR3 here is CASSVGAGGYQETQYF. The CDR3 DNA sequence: TGTGCCAGCAGCGTAGGAGCGGGGGGCTACCAAGAGACCCAGTACTTC.

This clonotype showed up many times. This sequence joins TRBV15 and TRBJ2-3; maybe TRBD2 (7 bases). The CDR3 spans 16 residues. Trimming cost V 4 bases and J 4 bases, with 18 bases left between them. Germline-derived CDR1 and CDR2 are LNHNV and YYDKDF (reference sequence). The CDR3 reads CATSTPGGPEADTQYF. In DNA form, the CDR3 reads TGTGCCACCAGCACCCCGGGGGGCCCGGAGGCAGATACGCAGTATTTT.

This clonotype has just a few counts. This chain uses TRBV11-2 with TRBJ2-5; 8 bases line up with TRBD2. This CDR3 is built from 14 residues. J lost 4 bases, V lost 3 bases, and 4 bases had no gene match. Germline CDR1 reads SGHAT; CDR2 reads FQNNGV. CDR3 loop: CASSLAGGLETQYF. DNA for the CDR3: TGTGCCAGCAGCTTGGCGGGGGGACTAGAGACCCAGTACTTC.

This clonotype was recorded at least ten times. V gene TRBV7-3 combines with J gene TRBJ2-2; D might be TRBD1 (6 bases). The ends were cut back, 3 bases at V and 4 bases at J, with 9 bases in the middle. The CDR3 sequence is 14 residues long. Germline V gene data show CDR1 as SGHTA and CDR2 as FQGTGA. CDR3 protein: CASSFLRGTGELFF. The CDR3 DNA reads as TGTGCCAGCAGCTTTCTCAGGGGCACCGGGGAGCTGTTTTTT.

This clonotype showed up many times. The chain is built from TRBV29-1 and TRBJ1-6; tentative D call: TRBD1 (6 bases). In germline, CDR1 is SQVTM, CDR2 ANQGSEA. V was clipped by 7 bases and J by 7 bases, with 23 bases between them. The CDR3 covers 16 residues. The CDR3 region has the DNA TGCAGCGCCATGGGGGGCAGATTTATGGGAAATTCACCCCTCCACTTT. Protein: CSAMGGRFMGNSPLHF.

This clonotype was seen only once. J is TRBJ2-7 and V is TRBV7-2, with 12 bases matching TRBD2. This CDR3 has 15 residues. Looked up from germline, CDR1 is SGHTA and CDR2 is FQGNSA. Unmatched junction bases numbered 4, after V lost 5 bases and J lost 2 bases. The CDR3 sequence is CASSPASGGAYEQYF. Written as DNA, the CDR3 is TGTGCCAGCAGCCCCGCTAGCGGGGGGGCCTACGAGCAGTACTTC.

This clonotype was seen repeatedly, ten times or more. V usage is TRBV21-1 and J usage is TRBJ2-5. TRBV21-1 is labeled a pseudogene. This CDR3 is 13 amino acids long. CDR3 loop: CASSNSDQETQYF. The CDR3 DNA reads TGTGCCAGCAGCAACTCGGACCAAGAGACCCAGTACTTC.

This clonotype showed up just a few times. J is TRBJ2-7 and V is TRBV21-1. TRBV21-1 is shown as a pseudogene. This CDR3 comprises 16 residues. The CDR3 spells CASSKGNRSLGYEQYF. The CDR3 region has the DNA TGTGCCAGCAGCAAAGGCAACCGGAGTTTAGGTTACGAGCAGTACTTC.

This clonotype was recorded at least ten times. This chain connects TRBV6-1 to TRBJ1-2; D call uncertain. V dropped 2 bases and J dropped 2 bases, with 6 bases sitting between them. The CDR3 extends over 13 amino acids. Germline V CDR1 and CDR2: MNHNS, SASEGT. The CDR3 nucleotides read TGTGCCAGCAGTGAATATGTAAACTATGGCTACACCTTC. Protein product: CASSEYVNYGYTF.